Presented here are 8 T cell receptor beta chains from one specimen sequenced in a study of OX40 agonist ivuxolimab in advanced cancers. Sequencing used immunoSEQ multiplex PCR; TCRdb keeps in-frame clones, though not all of them. The profile covers about 33,000 clones, with about 88% appearing a single time and about 22% taken by the ten largest. The specimen was CD4+ or CD8+ T cells sorted from blood, collected in a trial of the OX40 agonist ivuxolimab. These receptors all come from an adult with an advanced solid tumor such as melanoma, head and neck, liver or kidney cancer.

The chain has TRBV6-4 and TRBJ2-6; D is tentatively TRBD1 or TRBD2 (6 bases each). Per the germline V gene, CDR1 is MRHNA and CDR2 is SNTAGT. Trimming stripped 1 base from V and 2 bases from J, with 9 bases between. This CDR3 is 16 amino acids long. The CDR3 DNA reads TGTGCCAGCAGTGACTTGGGGGGCGCTGGGGCCAACGTCCTGACTTTC. Amino acids: CASSDLGGAGANVLTF.

This clone has a handful of counts. The V call is TRBV2, the J call TRBJ1-5; D perhaps matches TRBD1 (6 bases). The CDR3 contains 13 residues. Trimming cost V 8 bases and J 8 bases, with 16 bases left between them. In germline, CDR1 is SNHLY, CDR2 FYNNEI. The CDR3 DNA reads TGTGCCAGCTACCAGGGGCTATGGAAGCCCCAGCATTTT. It specifies CASYQGLWKPQHF.

The chain joins TRBV28 to TRBJ1-1; D unclear. The V end was cut by 4 bases, the J end by 6 bases, with 12 bases between. The CDR3 is 13 amino acids. The germline V gene encodes CDR1 MDHEN and CDR2 SYDVKM. In DNA form, the CDR3 reads TGTGCCAGCAGTTATGGTGGGTATGCTGAAGCTTTCTTT. It specifies CASSYGGYAEAFF.

The chain combines TRBV30 with TRBJ2-7; 8 bases align to TRBD1. Germline-derived CDR1 and CDR2 are GTSNPN and SVGIG (reference sequence). The CDR3 spans 14 residues. V gave up 0 bases and J gave up 4 bases; unmatched junction bases: 5. CDR3 DNA sequence: TGTGCCTGGAGTGTAAAAGGACAGGGTTACGAGCAGTACTTC. This sequence encodes CAWSVKGQGYEQYF.

There are a few counts of this clone. The chain combines TRBV6-1 with TRBJ2-1; D possibly corresponds to TRBD2 (6 bases). V lost 6 bases, J lost 4 bases, and 13 bases lay in between. This CDR3 region has 14 residues. In germline, CDR1 is MNHNS, CDR2 SASEGT. The CDR3: CASSLREAYNEQFF. The CDR3 DNA reads as TGTGCCAGCAGCCTCAGGGAGGCGTACAATGAGCAGTTCTTC.

The chain couples TRBV13 to TRBJ2-7; 10 bases map to TRBD1. This CDR3 is built from 17 residues. V shed 0 bases, J shed 5 bases, and the junction held 10 bases outside the gene matches. Germline V lookup: CDR1 PRHDT, CDR2 FYEKMQ (reference sequence). DNA for the CDR3: TGTGCCAGCAGCTTAGGCGTATGGGGGACAGGGGACCACGAGCAGTACTTC. It translates to CASSLGVWGTGDHEQYF.

J is TRBJ2-5 and V is TRBV15, with D hard to call. Trimming shortened V by 3 bases and J by 1 base, and 9 bases separated the two germline ends. Germline lookup yields CDR1 LNHNV and CDR2 YYDKDF (reference sequence). The CDR3 runs to 14 residues. The CDR3 loop reads CATSRAVSQETQYF. DNA of the CDR3: TGTGCCACCAGCAGGGCAGTCAGCCAAGAGACCCAGTACTTC.

The chain is built from TRBV28 and TRBJ2-1, with 10 bases matching TRBD2. Germline V gene lookup returns CDR1 MDHEN and CDR2 SYDVKM. The V gene end was trimmed by 3 bases and the J gene end by 4 bases; junction bases not matched to a gene: 3. This CDR3 has 15 residues. The CDR3 region is CASSFTSGAYNEQFF. CDR3 DNA sequence: TGTGCCAGCAGTTTCACTAGCGGGGCTTACAATGAGCAGTTCTTC.